Below are 4 T cell receptor beta chains sequenced from a single sample in a study of cytomegalovirus exposure and HLA in healthy donors (dated by TCRdb to the late 2010s). Libraries came from the immunoSEQ multiplex PCR assay. For the multiplex PCR, a mixture combining 60 forward primers for TCR Vbeta segments and 13 reverse primers for TCR Jbeta segments was used. TCRdb mirrors the immuneACCESS table, restricted to in-frame sequences. Some clones are absent from its copies; in checked studies, under half trace to an unresolved V gene, and the reason for the others is unknown. Counted in this sample were some 150,000 clones; over 60% of them appeared once. Jointly, the top ten make up about 2.7% of the sample. The specimen was PBMCs. The receptors shown here come from a woman in her twenties or thirties in good health and CMV-seronegative.

The chain carries TRBV5-4 and TRBJ2-3, with D perhaps matching TRBD1 (6 bases). Germline values: CDR1 SGHNT, CDR2 YYREEE (reference sequence). This CDR3 comprises 15 residues. V shed 0 bases and J shed 3 bases, with 11 bases lying between them. CDR3 DNA: TGTGCCAGCAGCTTGGGAGGGGGACAAACAGATACGCAGTATTTT. It is translated as CASSLGGGQTDTQYF.

The chain is built from TRBV30 and TRBJ2-2, with D perhaps TRBD2 (6 bases). Per germline, CDR1 GTSNPN and CDR2 SVGIG (reference sequence). This CDR3 has 12 amino acids. V dropped 2 bases and J dropped 7 bases, with 8 bases sitting between them. CDR3 coding DNA: TGTGCCTGGAGTTGGGAGGTCGGGGAGCTGTTTTTT. This encodes CAWSWEVGELFF.

This rearrangement joins TRBV30 to TRBJ2-1; the match to TRBD1 covers 7 bases. The CDR3 contains 12 residues. Germline CDR1 GTSNPN, CDR2 SVGIG (reference sequence). Trimming at V came to 5 bases and at J to 7 bases, leaving 5 bases not matched to a gene. In DNA form, the CDR3 reads TGTGCCTGGGGAGAACAGGGGAATGAGCAGTTCTTC. Its translation: CAWGEQGNEQFF.

V gene TRBV19 combines with J gene TRBJ1-5; D remains unclear. V was clipped by 6 bases and J by 0 bases, with 9 bases between them. Germline V gene data show CDR1 as LNHDA and CDR2 as SQIVND (reference sequence). The length of the CDR3 is 14 residues. As DNA, the CDR3 is TGTGCCAGTAGCAGCGGCAATAGCAATCAGCCCCAGCATTTT. Its protein product is CASSSGNSNQPQHF.